Listed here are 16 T cell receptor beta chains from one sample, sequenced in a study of shared clonotypes between healthy human individuals. Here immunoSEQ multiplex PCR was the method, and the copy in TCRdb shows in-frame clones only, minus some. The sample has about 1.1 million clones, about 84% seen once. Sequenced input: memory CD4+ T cells from PBMCs. As to subset: CD45RA-negative fraction. Every receptor here comes from a man between 18 and 35 years old in good health. Some clones in this sample may be carry-over from other donors' samples.

The chain has TRBV5-1 and TRBJ2-7; 7 bases are shared with TRBD2. Germline V gene data show CDR1 as SGHRS and CDR2 as YFSETQ. The CDR3 totals 13 residues. The ends lost 6 bases at V and 0 bases at J; junction bases unmatched: 3. CDR3 residues: CASTWGGSYEQYF. In DNA form, the CDR3 reads TGCGCCAGCACCTGGGGGGGCTCCTACGAGCAGTACTTC.

The chain is built from TRBV21-1 and TRBJ2-5; the table names TRBD2, a call not compared with the DNA. TRBV21-1 is a documented pseudogene. This CDR3 has 14 residues. The CDR3 sequence: CASTPRSPQETQYF. In DNA form, the CDR3 reads TGTGCCAGCACCCCCCGGAGCCCCCAAGAGACCCAGTACTTC.

The chain couples TRBV15 to TRBJ2-2; a weak D match, TRBD1 (6 bases). Between the trimmed V and J ends, which lost 6 bases and 6 bases, there was a span of 17 bases. There are 15 residues in the CDR3. CDR1 and CDR2 from the germline V gene are LNHNV and YYDKDF (reference sequence). The CDR3, as DNA: TGTGCCACCAGGGAACAGGGAAAGGTGGCCGGGGAGCTGTTTTTT. This sequence encodes CATREQGKVAGELFF.

The rearrangement joins TRBV28 to TRBJ1-2; D may be TRBD1 (5 bases). The CDR3 extends over 21 amino acids. Germline lookup yields CDR1 MDHEN and CDR2 SYDVKM. V was trimmed by 4 bases and J by 0 bases, leaving 30 bases between them. For the CDR3, the DNA is TGTGCCAGCAGTTCCCTCATCGGAATCCCCCGGGGCCACCAAGCTAACTATGGCTACACCTTC. This encodes CASSSLIGIPRGHQANYGYTF.

The chain joins TRBV27 to TRBJ2-7; D gene unclear. The CDR3 loop spans 14 amino acids. CDR1 and CDR2 from the germline V gene are MNHEY and SMNVEV (reference sequence). V was trimmed by 6 bases and J by 3 bases, leaving 15 bases between them. CDR3: CASSQTRTRYEQYF. CDR3 DNA sequence: TGTGCCAGCAGCCAAACAAGGACCCGCTACGAGCAGTACTTC.

The rearrangement uses TRBV2 and TRBJ1-4; weak D call: TRBD1 (6 bases). There are 14 residues in the CDR3. Per the germline V gene, CDR1 is SNHLY and CDR2 is FYNNEI. Trimming left V 6 bases short and J 8 bases short, with 16 bases between. The CDR3 bases are TGTGCCAGCAGGACACAGGGAGCGAGGGAAAAACTGTTTTTT. This translates into CASRTQGAREKLFF.

This chain joins TRBV28 and TRBJ1-1, with D unclear. This CDR3 spans 15 amino acids. Between the trimmed V and J ends, which lost 8 bases and 4 bases, there was a span of 20 bases. Germline values: CDR1 MDHEN, CDR2 SYDVKM. The DNA of the CDR3 is TGTGCCAGCTCCAACCGGTGGGATTCATCCACTGAAGCTTTCTTT. Protein sequence: CASSNRWDSSTEAFF.

V gene TRBV7-7 combines with J gene TRBJ2-3, with 8 positions matching TRBD2. Looked up from germline, CDR1 is SSHAT and CDR2 is FNYEAQ (reference sequence). The length of the CDR3 is 14 residues. V lost 5 bases to trimming and J lost 5 bases; unmatched junction nucleotides: 6. The CDR3 DNA sequence: TGTGCCAGCAGCCCGAGCGGGAGTGGAGATACGCAGTATTTT. Its protein is CASSPSGSGDTQYF.

The gene calls are TRBV7-6 and TRBJ2-7; tentatively, D is TRBD1 or TRBD2 (6 bases each). The CDR3 has 15 residues. CDR1 is SGHVS, CDR2 FNYEAQ, per germline. V was trimmed by 5 bases and J by 5 bases, leaving 19 bases between them. The CDR3 bases are TGTGCCAGCAGCAGGACCCGGACGGGGGCCCACGAGCAGTACTTC. This encodes CASSRTRTGAHEQYF.

V is TRBV4-1 and J is TRBJ2-5, with 9 bases matching TRBD2. There are 14 residues in the CDR3. V trimming: 3 bases; J trimming: 2 bases; junction bases outside the gene matches: 1. Germline CDR1 reads MGHRA; CDR2 reads YSYEKL. CDR3 loop: CASSQAGGQETQYF. The CDR3 region has the DNA TGCGCCAGCAGCCAGGCGGGGGGGCAAGAGACCCAGTACTTC.

V is TRBV5-4 and J is TRBJ2-2; D call uncertain. CDR3 size: 14 residues. V was pared by 2 bases and J by 3 bases, with 8 bases between. The germline CDR1 and CDR2 sequences are SGHNT and YYREEE (reference sequence). CDR3 sequence (DNA): TGTGCCAGCAGCTTTGGCTTCTACACCGGGGAGCTGTTTTTT. It yields the protein CASSFGFYTGELFF.

V usage is TRBV5-5 and J usage is TRBJ2-2; D call uncertain. The germline V gene has CDR1 SGHKS and CDR2 YYEKEE (reference sequence). CDR3 length: 18 residues. With 0 bases removed from V and 7 bases from J, the gap between germline ends came to 22 bases. The DNA of the CDR3 is TGTGCCAGCAGCTTGGGGTCGGCTAGTCTGCTCTTAAACGGGGAGCTGTTTTTT. It translates to CASSLGSASLLLNGELFF.

This clone was detected only a few times. Germline and junction disagree at one end, which may indicate a read error. The J gene is TRBJ2-1, the V gene TRBV30; no clear D gene. Germline V gene sequence: CDR1 GTSNPN, CDR2 SVGIG (reference sequence). There are 13 residues in the CDR3. The CDR3 here is CAWSAGSQSEEFF. Here the CDR3 DNA reads TGTGCCTGGAGCGCTGGGTCCCAAAGTGAGGAGTTCTTC.

The chain carries TRBV19 and TRBJ1-2; 8 bases agree with TRBD1. After removal of 3 bases from V and 6 bases from J, the junction contained 6 bases not matched to a gene. This CDR3 region has 14 residues. Germline loops: CDR1 LNHDA, CDR2 SQIVND (reference sequence). In DNA, the CDR3 is TGTGCCAGTAGTATCCAGGGGGCCCCCAATGGCTACACCTTC. Translated: CASSIQGAPNGYTF.

The chain links TRBV5-6 to TRBJ2-7; no clear D. The germline CDR1 and CDR2 sequences are SGHDT and YYEEEE. Trimming cost V 4 bases and J 6 bases, with 20 bases left between them. The CDR3 runs 15 residues. The CDR3 region has the DNA TGTGCCAGCAGCCCTGGTCCCACCCGCCCCACCGAGCAGTACTTC. Its translation: CASSPGPTRPTEQYF. Combining the CDR3 with reference TRBV5-6 and TRBJ2-7 gives the whole variable domain DAGVTQSPTHLIKTRGQQVTLRCSPKSGHDTVSWYQQALGQGPQFIFQYYEEEERQRGNFPDRFSGHQFPNYSSELNVNALLLGDSALYLCASSPGPTRPTEQYFGPGTRLTVT.

The chain uses TRBV15 and TRBJ2-1, with TRBD2 identical over 16 bases. The germline V gene has CDR1 LNHNV and CDR2 YYDKDF (reference sequence). V trimming: 5 bases; J trimming: 6 bases; junction bases outside the gene matches: 13. CDR3 size: 19 residues. The CDR3 is CATSSAGLAGGPFSNEQFF. The CDR3 nucleotides are TGTGCCACCAGCTCTGCGGGACTAGCGGGAGGGCCCTTCTCCAATGAGCAGTTCTTC.